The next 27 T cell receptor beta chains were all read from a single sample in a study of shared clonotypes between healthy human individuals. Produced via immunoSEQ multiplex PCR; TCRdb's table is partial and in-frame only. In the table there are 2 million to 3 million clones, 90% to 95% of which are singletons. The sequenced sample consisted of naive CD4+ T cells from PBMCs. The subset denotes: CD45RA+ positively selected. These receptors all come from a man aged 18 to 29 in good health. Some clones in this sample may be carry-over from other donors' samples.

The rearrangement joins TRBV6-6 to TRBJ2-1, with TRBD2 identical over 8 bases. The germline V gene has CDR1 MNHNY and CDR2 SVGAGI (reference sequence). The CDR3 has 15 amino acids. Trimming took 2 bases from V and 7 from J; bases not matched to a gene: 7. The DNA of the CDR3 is TGTGCCAGCAGTTACACAGCGGGAGTTTCTAATGAGCAGTTCTTC. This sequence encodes CASSYTAGVSNEQFF.

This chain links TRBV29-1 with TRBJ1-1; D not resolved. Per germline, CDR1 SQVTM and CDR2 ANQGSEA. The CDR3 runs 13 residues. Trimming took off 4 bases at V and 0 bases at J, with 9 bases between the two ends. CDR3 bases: TGCAGCGTTGCGGGCCCTTTGAACACTGAAGCTTTCTTT. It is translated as CSVAGPLNTEAFF.

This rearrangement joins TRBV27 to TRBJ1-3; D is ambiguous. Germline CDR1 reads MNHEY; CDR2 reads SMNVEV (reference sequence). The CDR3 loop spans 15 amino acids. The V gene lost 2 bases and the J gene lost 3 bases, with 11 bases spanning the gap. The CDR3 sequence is CASSLGGLYGNTIYF. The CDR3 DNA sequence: TGTGCCAGCAGTTTAGGAGGGTTATATGGAAACACCATATATTTT.

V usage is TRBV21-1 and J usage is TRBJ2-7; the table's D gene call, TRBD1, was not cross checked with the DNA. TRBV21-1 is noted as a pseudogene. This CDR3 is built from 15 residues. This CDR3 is CASSPTGTGPNEQYF. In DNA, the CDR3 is TGTGCCAGCAGTCCCACCGGGACAGGGCCAAACGAGCAGTACTTC.

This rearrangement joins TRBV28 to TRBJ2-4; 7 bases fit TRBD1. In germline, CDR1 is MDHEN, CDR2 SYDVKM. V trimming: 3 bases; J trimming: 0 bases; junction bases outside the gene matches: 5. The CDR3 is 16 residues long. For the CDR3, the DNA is TGTGCCAGCAGTTTGGGTGGGACAGTAGCCAAAAACATTCAGTACTTC. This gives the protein CASSLGGTVAKNIQYF.

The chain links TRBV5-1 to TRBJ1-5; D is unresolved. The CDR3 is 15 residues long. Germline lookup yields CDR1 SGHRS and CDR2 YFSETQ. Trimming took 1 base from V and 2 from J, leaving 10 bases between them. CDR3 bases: TGCGCCAGCAGCTTGCTAGGGTTAGGCAATCAGCCCCAGCATTTT. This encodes CASSLLGLGNQPQHF.

In nucleotides, the CDR3 is TGTGCCAGCAGTTACTCGGGGCTACAGGGCAGTGAGACCCAGTACTTC. Amino acid sequence: CASSYSGLQGSETQYF. The chain links TRBV6-5 to TRBJ2-5; maybe TRBD1 (6 bases). The CDR3 runs 16 residues. Germline values: CDR1 MNHEY, CDR2 SVGAGI. Trimming removed 0 bases at V and 5 bases at J, with 16 bases between.

The CDR3 nucleotides are TGTGCCAGCAGCTTATTTTCGCGGGACGGCAATGAGCAGTTCTTC. Its protein is CASSLFSRDGNEQFF. The chain couples TRBV13 to TRBJ2-1, with D possibly matching TRBD2 (6 bases). With 2 bases removed from V and 6 bases from J, the gap between germline ends came to 14 bases. The CDR3 sequence is 15 residues long. The germline V gene has CDR1 PRHDT and CDR2 FYEKMQ (reference sequence).

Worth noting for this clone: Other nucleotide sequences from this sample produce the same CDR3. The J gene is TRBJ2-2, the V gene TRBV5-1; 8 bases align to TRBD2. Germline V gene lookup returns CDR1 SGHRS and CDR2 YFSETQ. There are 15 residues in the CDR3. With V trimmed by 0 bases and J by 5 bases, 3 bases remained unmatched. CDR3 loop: CASSLELAGTGELFF. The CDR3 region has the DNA TGCGCCAGCAGCTTGGAATTAGCGGGAACCGGGGAGCTGTTTTTT.

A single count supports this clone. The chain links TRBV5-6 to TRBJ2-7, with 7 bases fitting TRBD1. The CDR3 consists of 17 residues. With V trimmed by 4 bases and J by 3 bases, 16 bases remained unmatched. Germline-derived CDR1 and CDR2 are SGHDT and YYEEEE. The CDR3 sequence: CASSRPSLRQGRYEQYF. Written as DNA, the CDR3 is TGTGCCAGCAGCCGACCTAGCCTCAGACAGGGCCGCTACGAGCAGTACTTC.

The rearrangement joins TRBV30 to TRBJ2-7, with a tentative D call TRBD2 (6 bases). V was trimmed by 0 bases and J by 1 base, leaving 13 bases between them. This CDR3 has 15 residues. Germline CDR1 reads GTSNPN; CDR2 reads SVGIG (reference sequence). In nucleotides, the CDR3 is TGTGCCTGGAGTGTATCCGGGAGTGGATCCTACGAGCAGTACTTC. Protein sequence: CAWSVSGSGSYEQYF.

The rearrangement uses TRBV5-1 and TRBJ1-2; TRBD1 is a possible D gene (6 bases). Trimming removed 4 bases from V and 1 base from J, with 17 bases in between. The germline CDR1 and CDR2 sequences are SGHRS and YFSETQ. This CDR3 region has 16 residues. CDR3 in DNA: TGCGCCAGCAGCAGAGGGACATCGACCTATAACTATGGCTACACCTTC. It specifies CASSRGTSTYNYGYTF.

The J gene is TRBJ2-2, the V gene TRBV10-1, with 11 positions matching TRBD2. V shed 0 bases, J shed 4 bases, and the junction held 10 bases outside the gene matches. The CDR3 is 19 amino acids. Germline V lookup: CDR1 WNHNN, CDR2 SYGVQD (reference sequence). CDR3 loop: CASSESISGRAGGTGELFF. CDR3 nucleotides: TGCGCCAGCAGTGAGTCGATTAGCGGGAGGGCCGGGGGCACCGGGGAGCTGTTTTTT.

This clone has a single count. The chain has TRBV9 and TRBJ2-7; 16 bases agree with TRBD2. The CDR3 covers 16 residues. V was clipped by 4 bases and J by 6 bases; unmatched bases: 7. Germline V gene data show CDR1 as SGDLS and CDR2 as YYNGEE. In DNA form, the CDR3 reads TGTGCCAGCAGCCCCGGGACTAGCGGGAGGGCCTTCGAGCAGTACTTC. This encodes CASSPGTSGRAFEQYF.

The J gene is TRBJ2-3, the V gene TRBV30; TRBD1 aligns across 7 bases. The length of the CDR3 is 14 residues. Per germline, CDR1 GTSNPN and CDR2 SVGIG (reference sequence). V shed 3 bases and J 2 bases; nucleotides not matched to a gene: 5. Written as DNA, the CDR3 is TGTGCCTGGAGGCCGGGACAGTTCACAGATACGCAGTATTTT. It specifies CAWRPGQFTDTQYF.

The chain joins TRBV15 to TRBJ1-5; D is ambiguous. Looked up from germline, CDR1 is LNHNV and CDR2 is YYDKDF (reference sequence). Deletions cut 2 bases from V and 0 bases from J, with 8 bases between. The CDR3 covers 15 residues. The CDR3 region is CATSRTRYSNQPQHF. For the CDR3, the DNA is TGTGCCACCAGCAGAACAAGGTATAGCAATCAGCCCCAGCATTTT.

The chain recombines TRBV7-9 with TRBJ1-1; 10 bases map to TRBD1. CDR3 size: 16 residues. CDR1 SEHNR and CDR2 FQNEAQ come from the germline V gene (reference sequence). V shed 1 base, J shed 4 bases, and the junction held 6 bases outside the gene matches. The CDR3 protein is CASSLGDRGSSTEAFF. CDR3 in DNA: TGTGCCAGCAGCTTAGGGGACAGGGGATCTTCCACTGAAGCTTTCTTT.

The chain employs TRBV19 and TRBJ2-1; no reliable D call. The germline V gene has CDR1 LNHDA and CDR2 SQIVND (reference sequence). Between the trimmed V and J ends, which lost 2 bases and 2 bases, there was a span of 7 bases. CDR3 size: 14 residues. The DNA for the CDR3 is TGTGCCAGTAGTATAAGGCTAGCCTACAATGAGCAGTTCTTC. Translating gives CASSIRLAYNEQFF.

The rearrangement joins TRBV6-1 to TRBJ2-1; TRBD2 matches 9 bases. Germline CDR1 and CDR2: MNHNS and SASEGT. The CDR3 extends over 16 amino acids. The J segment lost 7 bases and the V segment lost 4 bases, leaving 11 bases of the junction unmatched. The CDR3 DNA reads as TGTGCCAGCAGTGCCGGGACTAGCTCCTGGATAAATGAGCAGTTCTTC. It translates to CASSAGTSSWINEQFF.

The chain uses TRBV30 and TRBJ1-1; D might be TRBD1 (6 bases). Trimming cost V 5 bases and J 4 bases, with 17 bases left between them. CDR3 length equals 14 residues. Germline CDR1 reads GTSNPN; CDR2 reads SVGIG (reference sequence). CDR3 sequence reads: CAWVGHPGATEAFF. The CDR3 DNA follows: TGTGCCTGGGTGGGTCATCCAGGGGCCACTGAAGCTTTCTTT.

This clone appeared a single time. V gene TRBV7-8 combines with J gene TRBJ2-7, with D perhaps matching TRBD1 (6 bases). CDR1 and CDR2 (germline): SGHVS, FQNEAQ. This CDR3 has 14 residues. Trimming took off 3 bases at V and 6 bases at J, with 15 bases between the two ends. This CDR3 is CASSFDRLMGEQYF. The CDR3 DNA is TGTGCCAGCAGCTTCGACAGGCTGATGGGCGAGCAGTACTTC.

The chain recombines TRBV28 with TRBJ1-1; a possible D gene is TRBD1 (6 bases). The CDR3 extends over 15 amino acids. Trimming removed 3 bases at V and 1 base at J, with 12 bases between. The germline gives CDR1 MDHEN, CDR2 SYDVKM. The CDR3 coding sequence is TGTGCCAGCAGTTTTTATGGGGGCTGGAACACTGAAGCTTTCTTT. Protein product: CASSFYGGWNTEAFF.

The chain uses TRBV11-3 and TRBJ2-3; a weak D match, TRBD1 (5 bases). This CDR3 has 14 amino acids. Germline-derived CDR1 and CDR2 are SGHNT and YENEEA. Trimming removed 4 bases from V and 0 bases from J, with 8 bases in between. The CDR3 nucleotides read TGTGCCAGCAGCTATGGGGCAAGCACAGATACGCAGTATTTT. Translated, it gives CASSYGASTDTQYF. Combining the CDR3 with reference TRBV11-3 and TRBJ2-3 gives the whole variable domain EAGVVQSPRYKIIEKKQPVAFWCNPISGHNTLYWYLQNLGQGPELLIRYENEEAVDDSQLPKDRFSAERLKGVDSTLKIQPAELGDSAVYLCASSYGASTDTQYFGPGTRLTVL.

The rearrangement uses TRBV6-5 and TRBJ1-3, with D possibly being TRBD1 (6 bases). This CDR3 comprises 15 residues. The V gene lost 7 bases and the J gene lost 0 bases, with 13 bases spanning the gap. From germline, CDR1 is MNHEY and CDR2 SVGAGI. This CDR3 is CASTRGLSSGNTIYF. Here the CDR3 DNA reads TGTGCCAGCACCAGGGGACTAAGCTCTGGAAACACCATATATTTT.

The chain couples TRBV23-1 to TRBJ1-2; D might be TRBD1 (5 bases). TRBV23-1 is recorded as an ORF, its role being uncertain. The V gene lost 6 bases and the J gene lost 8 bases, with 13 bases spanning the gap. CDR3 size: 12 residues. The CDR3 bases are TGCGCCAGCAGGGGGCGCTTAACCGGCTACACCTTC. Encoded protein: CASRGRLTGYTF.

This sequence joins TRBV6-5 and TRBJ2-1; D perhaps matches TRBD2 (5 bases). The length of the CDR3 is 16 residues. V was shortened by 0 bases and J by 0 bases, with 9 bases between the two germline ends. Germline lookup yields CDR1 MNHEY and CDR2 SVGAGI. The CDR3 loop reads CASSYSRADSYNEQFF. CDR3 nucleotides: TGTGCCAGCAGTTACTCGAGAGCGGACTCCTACAATGAGCAGTTCTTC.

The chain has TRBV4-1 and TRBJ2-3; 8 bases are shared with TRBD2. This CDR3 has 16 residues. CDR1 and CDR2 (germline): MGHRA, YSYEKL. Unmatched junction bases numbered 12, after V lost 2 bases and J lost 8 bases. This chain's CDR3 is CASSQSPAGVVGTQYF. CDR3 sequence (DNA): TGCGCCAGCAGCCAATCCCCAGCGGGAGTCGTTGGTACGCAGTATTTT.